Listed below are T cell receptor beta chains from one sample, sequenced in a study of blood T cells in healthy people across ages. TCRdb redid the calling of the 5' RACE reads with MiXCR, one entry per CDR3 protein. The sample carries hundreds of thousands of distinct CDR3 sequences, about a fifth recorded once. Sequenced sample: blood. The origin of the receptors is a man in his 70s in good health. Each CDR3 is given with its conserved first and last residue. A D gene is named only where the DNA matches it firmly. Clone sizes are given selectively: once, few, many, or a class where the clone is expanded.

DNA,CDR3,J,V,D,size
TGTGCCAGCAGCTTAAACAGATATGGCTACACCTTC,CASSLNRYGYTF,TRBJ1-2,TRBV11-2,NA,NA
TGTGCCAGCAGAAACACCAATGGCTACACCTTC,CASRNTNGYTF,TRBJ1-2,TRBV6-2/TRBV6-3,NA,NA
TGCGCCAGCAGCTTGGCCTTGGTAAAGGTCCAAGAGACCCAGTACTTC,CASSLALVKVQETQYF,TRBJ2-5,TRBV5-1,NA,NA
TGCAGTGGCAACAGGGGAGTGGGGACTGAAGCTTTCTTT,CSGNRGVGTEAFF,TRBJ1-1,TRBV20-1,TRBD1,NA
TGCAGTGCGCCGGACAGCGTTGTGGAGACCCAGTACTTC,CSAPDSVVETQYF,TRBJ2-5,TRBV20-1,NA,NA
TGCAGTGCTAGACTACCCGGACGGACGAACACTGAAGCTTTCTTT,CSARLPGRTNTEAFF,TRBJ1-1,TRBV20-1,NA,NA
TGCGCCAGCAGCCAAGAAGTGGCGGGGACCTTCTACGAGCAGTACTTC,CASSQEVAGTFYEQYF,TRBJ2-7,TRBV4-1,NA,NA
TGCAGTGCTCCTAGCGGGGGGGGCACAGATACGCAGTATTTT,CSAPSGGGTDTQYF,TRBJ2-3,TRBV20-1,TRBD2,many
TGTGCCAGCAGCCTAACAGAGAACACTGAAGCTTTCTTT,CASSLTENTEAFF,TRBJ1-1,TRBV12-3/TRBV12-4,NA,many
TGCGCCAGCAGTAGCGGGGGGTGGAATGAGCAGTTCTTC,CASSSGGWNEQFF,TRBJ2-1,TRBV5-1,TRBD2,NA
TGTGCCAGCAGCCCGACTGATAGCAATCAGCCCCAGCATTTT,CASSPTDSNQPQHF,TRBJ1-5,TRBV3-1,NA,many
TGTGCCAGCAGCTTCGGAGCGGGGGGGTCACCCTGGTTCTTC,CASSFGAGGSPWFF,TRBJ2-5,TRBV7-2,TRBD2,NA
TGTGCCAGCAACCTCGGGGGGTACAATGAGCAGTTCTTC,CASNLGGYNEQFF,TRBJ2-1,TRBV12-3/TRBV12-4,TRBD2,few
TGCAGTGCTAGGGACCTCGCGGGGGGTTCACCCCTCCACTTT,CSARDLAGGSPLHF,TRBJ1-6,TRBV20-1,NA,NA
TGCAGTGCTAGTGGTGCGGGGGGACCCTACGAGCAGTACTTC,CSASGAGGPYEQYF,TRBJ2-7,TRBV20-1,TRBD2,NA
TGCGCCAGCAGCCGTTGGACTAGCGGAGTCTACGAGCAGTACTTC,CASSRWTSGVYEQYF,TRBJ2-7,TRBV5-1,TRBD2,NA
TGCAGTGCTAGAGATAGCAAGGTTTTTACGAGTTCACCCCTCCACTTT,CSARDSKVFTSSPLHF,TRBJ1-6,TRBV20-1,NA,NA
TGTGCCAGCATGCGGGGAAAGAACACTGAAGCTTTCTTT,CASMRGKNTEAFF,TRBJ1-1,TRBV6-1,NA,NA
TGTGCCAGCAGCTTAGTTACCGGGACAGGGCTCACCGGGGAGCTGTTTTTT,CASSLVTGTGLTGELFF,TRBJ2-2,TRBV7-8,TRBD1,NA
TGTGCCAGCAGCTTTGTGCTAGCGGGAGTAATCGTAGCCAAAAACATTCAGTACTTC,CASSFVLAGVIVAKNIQYF,TRBJ2-4,TRBV12-1,NA,NA